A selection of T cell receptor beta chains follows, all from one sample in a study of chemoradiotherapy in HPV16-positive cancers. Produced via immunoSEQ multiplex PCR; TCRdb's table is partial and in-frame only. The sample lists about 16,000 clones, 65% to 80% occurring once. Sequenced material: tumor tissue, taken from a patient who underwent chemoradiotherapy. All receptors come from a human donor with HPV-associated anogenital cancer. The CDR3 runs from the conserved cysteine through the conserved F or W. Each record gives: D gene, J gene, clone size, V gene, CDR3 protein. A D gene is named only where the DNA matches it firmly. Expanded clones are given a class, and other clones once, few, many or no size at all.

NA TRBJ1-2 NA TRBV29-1 CSARVTNYGYTF
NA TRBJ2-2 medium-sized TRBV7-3 CASGFTGTTGELFF
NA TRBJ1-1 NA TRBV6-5 CASSSSRQTNTEAFF
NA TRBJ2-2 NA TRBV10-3 CAISDQTGTSNTGELFF
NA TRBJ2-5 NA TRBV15 CATSRAPGAQETQYF
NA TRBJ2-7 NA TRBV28 CASSFRGLPYEQYF
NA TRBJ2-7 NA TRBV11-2 CASSLDLFEQYF
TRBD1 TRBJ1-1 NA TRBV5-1 CASSGGTGRTEAFF
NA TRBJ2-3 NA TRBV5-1 CASTRPGSTDTQYF
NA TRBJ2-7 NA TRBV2 CASSSQGGSNYEQYF
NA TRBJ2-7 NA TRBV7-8 CASSLGSEYEQYF
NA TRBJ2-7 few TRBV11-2 CASSLGRPGNEQYF
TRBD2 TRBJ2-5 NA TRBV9 CASSTGLAGETQYF
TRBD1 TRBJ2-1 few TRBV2 CASRDRVGEQFF
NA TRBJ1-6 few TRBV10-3 CATRNPGQNSPLHF
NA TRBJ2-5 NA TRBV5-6 CASSSLRGGETQYF
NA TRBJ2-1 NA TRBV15 CATSRDFPLQGNEQFF
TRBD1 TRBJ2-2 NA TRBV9 CASSVETGGTGELFF
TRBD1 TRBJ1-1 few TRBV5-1 CASSQQGDTEAFF
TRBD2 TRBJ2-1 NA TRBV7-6 CASSLSESGRGEQFF
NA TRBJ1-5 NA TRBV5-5 CASSFEGVRQPQHF
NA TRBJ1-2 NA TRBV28 CASSLTTASRYGYTF
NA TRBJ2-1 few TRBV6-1 CASSEQSSYNEQFF
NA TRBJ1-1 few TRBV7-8 CATRRDLNTEAFF
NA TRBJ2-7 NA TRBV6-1 CASSDMGGATYEQYF
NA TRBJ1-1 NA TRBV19 CASSPGAGEAFF
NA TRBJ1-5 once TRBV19 CASSIFSGSNQPQHF
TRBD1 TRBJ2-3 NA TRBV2 CASSAWTGEADTQYF
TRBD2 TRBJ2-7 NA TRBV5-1 CASSFKVSGAGGSSYEQYF
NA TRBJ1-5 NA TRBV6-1 CASSDDSLNQPQHF
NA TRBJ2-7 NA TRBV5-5 CASSPMGGRAYEQYF
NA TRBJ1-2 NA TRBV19 CASSGITGTAANYGYTF
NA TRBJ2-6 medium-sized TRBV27 CASSFFVGANVLTF
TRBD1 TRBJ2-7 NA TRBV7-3 CASSGQGWEQYF
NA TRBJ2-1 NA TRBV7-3 CASSLIVSGGMNEQFF
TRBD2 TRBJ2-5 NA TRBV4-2 CASSQASGGAQETQYF
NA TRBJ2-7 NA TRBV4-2 CASSLVTGTYEQYF
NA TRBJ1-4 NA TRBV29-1 CSVAGAATNEKLFF
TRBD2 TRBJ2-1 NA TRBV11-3 CASSRGTSGSHNEQFF
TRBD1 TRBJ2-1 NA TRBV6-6 CASSWDRGLNEQFF
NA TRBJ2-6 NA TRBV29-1 CSVLVIEVSGANVLTF
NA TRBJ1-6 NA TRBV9 CASSFGQPSYNSPLHF
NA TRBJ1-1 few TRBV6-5 CASRPRRVGNTEAFF
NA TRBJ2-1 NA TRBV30 CAWRGPGPYYNEQFF
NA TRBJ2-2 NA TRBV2 CASRLGDTGELFF
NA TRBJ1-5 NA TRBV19 CASTMGRDNQPQHF
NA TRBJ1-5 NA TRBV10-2 CASSETPGDQPQHF
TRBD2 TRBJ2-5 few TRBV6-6 CASSYLAERYQETQYF
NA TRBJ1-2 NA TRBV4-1 CASSQVGGPIYGYTF
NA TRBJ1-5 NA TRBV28 CASSTGQWRSQPQHF
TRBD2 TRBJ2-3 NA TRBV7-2 CASSLVLAGADTQYF
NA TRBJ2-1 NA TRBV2 CASSEGNPAQFF
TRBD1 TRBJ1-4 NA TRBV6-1 CASSLGTGANEKLFF
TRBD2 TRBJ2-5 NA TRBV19 CASSMRGFQETQYF